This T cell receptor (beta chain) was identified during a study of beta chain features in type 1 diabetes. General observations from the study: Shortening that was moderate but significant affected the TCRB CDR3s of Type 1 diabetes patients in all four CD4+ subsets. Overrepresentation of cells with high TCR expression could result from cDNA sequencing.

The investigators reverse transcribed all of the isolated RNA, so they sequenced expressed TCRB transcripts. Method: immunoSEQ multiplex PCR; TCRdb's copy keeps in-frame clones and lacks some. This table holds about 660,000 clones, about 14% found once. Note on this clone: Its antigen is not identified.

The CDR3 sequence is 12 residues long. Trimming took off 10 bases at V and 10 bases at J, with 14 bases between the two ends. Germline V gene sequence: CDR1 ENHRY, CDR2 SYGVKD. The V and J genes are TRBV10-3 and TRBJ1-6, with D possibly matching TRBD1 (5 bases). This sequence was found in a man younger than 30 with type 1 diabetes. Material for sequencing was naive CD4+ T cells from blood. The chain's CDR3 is CATTEGRSPLHF. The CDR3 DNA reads TGTGCCACCACAGAGGGGCGATCACCCCTCCACTTT.